Below, 32 T cell receptor beta chains from the same sample are listed, as sequenced in a study of blood T cell repertoires in COVID-19. Libraries were prepared by immunoSEQ multiplex PCR; TCRdb keeps only in-frame clonotypes and omits some of them. The profile shows about 300,000 clones, around 86% of them singletons. The sequenced sample consisted of PBMCs or T cells enriched from blood (not recorded which). These receptors all stem from a man in his 60s who had recovered from COVID-19.

This clone appeared once. This chain joins TRBV5-1 and TRBJ1-4; D remains ambiguous. CDR1 is SGHRS, CDR2 YFSETQ, per germline. The V gene lost 7 bases and the J gene lost 5 bases, with 9 bases spanning the gap. The CDR3 has 12 residues. Written as DNA, the CDR3 is TGCGCCAGCCGCGCTCCCAATGAAAAACTGTTTTTT. Its protein is CASRAPNEKLFF. Supplemented by reference TRBV5-1 and TRBJ1-4, the full variable domain reads KAGVTQTPRYLIKTRGQQVTLSCSPISGHRSVSWYQQTPGQGLQFLFEYFSETQRNKGNFPGRFSGRQFSNSRSEMNVSTLELGDSALYLCASRAPNEKLFFGSGTQLSVL.

In this sample, this clone turned up once. The V and J genes are TRBV29-1 and TRBJ1-3; D is unclear. The CDR3 sequence is 13 residues long. Germline assignment: CDR1 SQVTM and CDR2 ANQGSEA. V dropped 5 bases and J dropped 1 base, with 9 bases sitting between them. The CDR3 reads CSVQPGSGNTIYF. CDR3 nucleotides: TGCAGCGTTCAGCCCGGGTCTGGAAACACCATATATTTT.

The rearrangement links TRBV6-5 to TRBJ2-1; 10 nucleotides match TRBD2. Losses at the gene ends were 6 bases for V and 9 bases for J; bases not matched to a gene: 11. The CDR3 has 15 amino acids. Germline values: CDR1 MNHEY, CDR2 SVGAGI. The CDR3 protein is CASSFLAGDLGEQFF. The CDR3 bases are TGTGCCAGCAGCTTCCTAGCGGGAGACCTTGGTGAGCAGTTCTTC.

V gene TRBV5-1 combines with J gene TRBJ2-1; maybe TRBD1 (5 bases). Trimming removed 0 bases from V and 7 bases from J, with 8 bases in between. Germline loops: CDR1 SGHRS, CDR2 YFSETQ. The CDR3 contains 13 residues. The CDR3 spells CASSLDPGNEQFF. Written as DNA, the CDR3 is TGCGCCAGCAGCTTGGATCCAGGGAATGAGCAGTTCTTC.

The chain is built from TRBV5-5 and TRBJ2-7; 13 bases map to TRBD2. Germline values: CDR1 SGHKS, CDR2 YYEKEE (reference sequence). This CDR3 is 17 amino acids long. Trimming took 2 bases from V and 2 from J; bases not matched to a gene: 7. In nucleotides, the CDR3 is TGTGCCAGCAGCTTAGGACTAGCGGGAGTCTCAGCCTACGAGCAGTACTTC. It is translated as CASSLGLAGVSAYEQYF.

This clone was observed once. The chain combines TRBV7-9 with TRBJ2-1; 10 bases map to TRBD2. CDR1 is SEHNR and CDR2 is FQNEAQ in the germline V gene (reference sequence). Unmatched junction bases numbered 4, after V lost 1 base and J lost 4 bases. The CDR3 consists of 16 residues. DNA of the CDR3: TGTGCCAGCAGCTTAGAACTAGCGGGGACGTACAATGAGCAGTTCTTC. Encoded protein: CASSLELAGTYNEQFF.

The CDR3 spells CASSYGMEVPYEQYF. The CDR3, as DNA: TGTGCCAGCAGTTACGGTATGGAGGTCCCCTACGAGCAGTACTTC. V gene TRBV6-2 or TRBV6-3 combines with J gene TRBJ2-7; D may be TRBD2 (5 bases). From germline, CDR1 is MNHEY and CDR2 SVGEGT. This CDR3 spans 15 amino acids. V was clipped by 2 bases and J by 2 bases, with 13 bases between them.

The chain has TRBV5-4 and TRBJ2-5, with D maybe TRBD1 (5 bases). The ends were cut back, 4 bases at V and 5 bases at J, with 24 bases in the middle. The CDR3 runs 17 residues. From germline, CDR1 is SGHNT and CDR2 YYREEE (reference sequence). Written as DNA, the CDR3 is TGTGCCAGCAGCGACCGGCACCTGGGGCAGGCAGGGGAGACCCAGTACTTC. Protein: CASSDRHLGQAGETQYF.

This chain's CDR3 is CASSHPMGTGGSFSSYEQYF. CDR3 DNA sequence: TGTGCCAGCAGCCACCCTATGGGGACAGGGGGCTCCTTCAGCTCCTACGAGCAGTACTTC. This chain connects TRBV6-2 or TRBV6-3 to TRBJ2-7, with TRBD1 identical over 12 bases. Germline assignment: CDR1 MNHEY and CDR2 SVGEGT. CDR3 length: 20 amino acids. V was clipped by 6 bases and J by 0 bases; unmatched bases: 18.

The chain joins TRBV29-1 to TRBJ1-1, with TRBD1 as a possible D gene (5 bases). This CDR3 has 11 residues. The V and J ends lost 4 bases and 11 bases respectively, with 14 bases between them. From germline, CDR1 is SQVTM and CDR2 ANQGSEA. CDR3 nucleotide sequence: TGCAGCGTTGCTGGGGTTCAGGGCGCTTTCTTT. Amino acids: CSVAGVQGAFF.

The chain carries TRBV3-1 (or the pseudogene TRBV3-2) and TRBJ2-5; D is perhaps TRBD2 (8 bases). The germline V gene encodes CDR1 LGHDT and CDR2 YNNKEL (reference sequence). V lost 1 base to trimming and J lost 4 bases, with 25 bases between them. The CDR3 has 19 amino acids. CDR3: CASSQGGQREFPWTETQYF. CDR3 nucleotides: TGTGCCAGCAGCCAAGGGGGACAGCGGGAGTTTCCTTGGACAGAGACCCAGTACTTC.

The chain combines TRBV24-1 with TRBJ2-3; 8 bases are a match to TRBD1. V lost 7 bases to trimming and J lost 3 bases; unmatched junction nucleotides: 8. CDR3 length equals 15 residues. Per the germline V gene, CDR1 is KGHDR and CDR2 is SFDVKD. The CDR3 here is CATRAGGIKTDTQYF. In nucleotides, the CDR3 is TGTGCCACCAGGGCAGGGGGCATTAAAACAGATACGCAGTATTTT.

This chain joins TRBV19 and TRBJ1-4; D is undetermined. The CDR3 is 16 residues long. The germline V gene encodes CDR1 LNHDA and CDR2 SQIVND (reference sequence). Trimming stripped 2 bases from V and 3 bases from J, with 13 bases between. The CDR3 region is CASSIQRSRANEKLFF. Written as DNA, the CDR3 is TGTGCCAGTAGTATACAAAGGAGTAGAGCTAATGAAAAACTGTTTTTT. The whole variable domain, filled in from reference TRBV19 and TRBJ1-4, reads DGGITQSPKYLFRKEGQNVTLSCEQNLNHDAMYWYRQDPGQGLRLIYYSQIVNDFQKGDIAEGYSVSREKKESFPLTVTSAQKNPTAFYLCASSIQRSRANEKLFFGSGTQLSVL.

V usage is TRBV2 and J usage is TRBJ2-7; TRBD2 is a possible D gene (5 bases). Germline assignment: CDR1 SNHLY and CDR2 FYNNEI. The V end lost 7 bases, the J end lost 0 bases, and 10 bases lay between the germline ends. CDR3 length: 13 residues. The CDR3 loop reads CASMRAPSYEQYF. In DNA, the CDR3 is TGTGCCAGCATGCGGGCACCCTCCTACGAGCAGTACTTC.

This clone was picked up a small number of times. The chain joins TRBV6-5 to TRBJ1-2; 7 bases line up with TRBD1. CDR3 length: 13 amino acids. CDR1 is MNHEY, CDR2 SVGAGI, per germline. With V trimmed by 2 bases and J by 6 bases, 3 bases remained unmatched. DNA of the CDR3: TGTGCCAGCAGTTACGAGGGGGCGGATGGCTACACCTTC. This encodes CASSYEGADGYTF.

The gene calls are TRBV25-1 and TRBJ1-5, with TRBD1 identical over 8 bases. The germline gives CDR1 MGHDK, CDR2 SYGVNS. Trimming cost V 3 bases and J 2 bases; bases outside gene matches: 3. The CDR3 has 15 residues. The CDR3 DNA reads as TGTGCCAGCAGTGACAGGGGGCTTGGCAATCAGCCCCAGCATTTT. This translates into CASSDRGLGNQPQHF.

This chain links TRBV15 with TRBJ2-1; 12 nucleotides agree with TRBD1. Germline V gives CDR1 LNHNV, CDR2 YYDKDF (reference sequence). V was clipped by 4 bases and J by 6 bases; unmatched bases: 10. The CDR3 contains 17 residues. CDR3 sequence (DNA): TGTGCCACCAGCACCGGGACAGGGGGCAATTTTGTCAATGAGCAGTTCTTC. Residues: CATSTGTGGNFVNEQFF.

The chain couples TRBV7-9 to TRBJ2-4; TRBD1 agrees at 8 bases. Germline-derived CDR1 and CDR2 are SEHNR and FQNEAQ (reference sequence). Trimming cost V 0 bases and J 8 bases; bases outside gene matches: 9. CDR3 length equals 16 residues. Here the CDR3 DNA reads TGTGCCAGCAGCTTAGCGACGAGGACAGGGATTGACATTCAGTACTTC. Residues: CASSLATRTGIDIQYF.

The chain has TRBV21-1 and TRBJ1-3; the listed D gene, TRBD1, was not tested against the DNA. TRBV21-1 is an annotated pseudogene. The CDR3 has 16 residues. The CDR3 DNA is TGTGCCAGCAGCAGGGGGCCATTCACCTCTGGAAACACCATATATTTT. As protein: CASSRGPFTSGNTIYF.

This chain connects TRBV5-1 to TRBJ2-6; 7 nucleotides agree with TRBD1. V gave up 4 bases and J gave up 0 bases; unmatched junction bases: 7. Germline lookup yields CDR1 SGHRS and CDR2 YFSETQ. This CDR3 is built from 17 residues. The CDR3 sequence: CASSTRQGTSGANVLTF. CDR3 in DNA: TGCGCCAGCAGCACCCGACAGGGAACCTCTGGGGCCAACGTCCTGACTTTC.

V gene TRBV28 combines with J gene TRBJ1-1, with 12 bases that match TRBD1. This CDR3 comprises 18 residues. Germline CDR1 and CDR2: MDHEN and SYDVKM. The V and J ends lost 2 bases and 3 bases, in that order; junction bases with no gene match: 10. For the CDR3, the DNA is TGTGCCAGCAGTTTAGTAATCGGGACAGGGGGCTTGTACACTGAAGCTTTCTTT. This sequence encodes CASSLVIGTGGLYTEAFF.

The J gene is TRBJ2-7, the V gene TRBV28, with 11 bases matching TRBD2. The CDR3 sequence is 16 residues long. V was clipped by 8 bases and J by 2 bases; unmatched bases: 11. The germline V gene encodes CDR1 MDHEN and CDR2 SYDVKM. CDR3 amino acids: CASLSPGTSGTYEQYF. CDR3 bases: TGTGCCAGCCTTTCGCCCGGGACTAGCGGTACCTACGAGCAGTACTTC.

The chain recombines TRBV7-8 with TRBJ2-2; TRBD1 aligns across 7 bases. V was clipped by 1 base and J by 1 base; unmatched bases: 3. CDR1 SGHVS and CDR2 FQNEAQ come from the germline V gene. CDR3 length: 16 amino acids. The chain's CDR3 is CASSLGNRGNTGELFF. The CDR3, as DNA: TGTGCCAGCAGCTTAGGGAACAGGGGGAACACCGGGGAGCTGTTTTTT.

J is TRBJ1-2 and V is TRBV7-9, with TRBD1 identical over 7 bases. CDR1 is SEHNR and CDR2 is FQNEAQ in the germline V gene (reference sequence). CDR3 length: 13 amino acids. V was pared by 8 bases and J by 3 bases, with 6 bases of the junction left unmatched. CDR3: CASVSGTDYGYTF. Written as DNA, the CDR3 is TGTGCCAGCGTCTCGGGGACAGACTATGGCTACACCTTC.

V usage is TRBV6-1 and J usage is TRBJ1-6; 7 bases match TRBD1. Germline CDR1 reads MNHNS; CDR2 reads SASEGT. The CDR3 is 16 amino acids. V shed 0 bases, J shed 8 bases, and the junction held 7 bases outside the gene matches. Here the CDR3 reads CASSEARRGLDSPLHF. In DNA, the CDR3 is TGTGCCAGCAGTGAAGCGCGGAGGGGGCTTGATTCACCCCTCCACTTT.

This chain uses TRBV6-1 with TRBJ1-5; D unresolved. Trimming removed 3 bases at V and 8 bases at J, with 11 bases between. Germline-derived CDR1 and CDR2 are MNHNS and SASEGT. CDR3 length equals 13 residues. DNA of the CDR3: TGTGCCAGCAGTGACACTGCTCCGGAGCCCCAGCATTTT. Amino acids: CASSDTAPEPQHF.

This clone was recorded a few times. The genes are TRBV3-1 (or the pseudogene TRBV3-2) and TRBJ2-1; 8 bases align to TRBD2. The CDR3 extends over 16 amino acids. V trimming: 0 bases; J trimming: 3 bases; junction bases outside the gene matches: 4. The V gene's germline CDR1 is LGHDT and CDR2 YNNKEL (reference sequence). CDR3: CASSQDTSGDYNEQFF. The CDR3 nucleotides read TGTGCCAGCAGCCAAGACACTAGCGGAGACTACAATGAGCAGTTCTTC.

The chain is built from TRBV10-2 and TRBJ2-1; TRBD1 is a possible D gene (6 bases). V shed 7 bases and J shed 10 bases, with 11 bases lying between them. CDR3 length: 11 residues. The germline CDR1 and CDR2 sequences are WSHSY and SAAADI. CDR3 nucleotides: TGCGCCAGCATGGGACATCGCGAGCAGTTCTTC. Encoded protein: CASMGHREQFF.

The chain employs TRBV5-1 and TRBJ1-6, with D perhaps TRBD1 (5 bases). Between the trimmed V and J ends, which lost 0 bases and 6 bases, there was a span of 22 bases. CDR3 length equals 19 residues. Germline V gene sequence: CDR1 SGHRS, CDR2 YFSETQ. The CDR3, as DNA: TGCGCCAGCAGCTTGGTAGATCCAGGGACTGAAGCCTCTAATTCACCCCTCCACTTT. This sequence encodes CASSLVDPGTEASNSPLHF.

This clone was counted a single time. J is TRBJ1-3 and V is TRBV21-1. TRBV21-1 is a known pseudogene. The CDR3 covers 13 residues. The DNA for the CDR3 is TGTGCCAGGCCGGGGGTCTCTGGAAACACCATATATTTT. It codes for CARPGVSGNTIYF.

This chain connects TRBV19 to TRBJ2-5; 9 bases are a match to TRBD1. V lost 2 bases, J lost 4 bases, and 5 bases stayed unmatched. Germline values: CDR1 LNHDA, CDR2 SQIVND (reference sequence). This CDR3 spans 15 amino acids. DNA of the CDR3: TGTGCCAGTAGTATATGGGACAGGGCCGGAGAGACCCAGTACTTC. This translates into CASSIWDRAGETQYF.

The chain is built from TRBV5-1 and TRBJ2-6, with D possibly matching TRBD2 (5 bases). Germline V gene data show CDR1 as SGHRS and CDR2 as YFSETQ. Trimming stripped 1 base from V and 0 bases from J, with 14 bases between. The CDR3 spans 18 residues. CDR3 region: CASSLLGSGNSGANVLTF. As DNA, the CDR3 is TGCGCCAGCAGCTTGTTGGGCTCGGGGAACTCTGGGGCCAACGTCCTGACTTTC.